What follows are 22 T cell receptor beta chains derived from one specimen sequenced in a study of human versus mouse CDR3 diversity and MHC coevolution. The method was immunoSEQ multiplex PCR; TCRdb's version includes in-frame clones alone and lacks a portion of them. This table has fewer than 100,000 clones, just over 90% appearing once. Sample: naive CD4+ T cells from blood. The subset was: CD45RO-negative CD62L-positive naive CD4 T cells. The receptors stem from a person between 30 and 69 years old in good health.

The rearrangement joins TRBV6-1 to TRBJ1-5; possibly TRBD1 for D (5 bases). The CDR3 length is 13 residues. Germline lookup yields CDR1 MNHNS and CDR2 SASEGT. The V end lost 7 bases, the J end lost 7 bases, and 14 bases lay between the germline ends. CDR3 nucleotides: TGTGCCAGCACCAACGGGGGGAACCAGCCCCAGCATTTT. Translated, it gives CASTNGGNQPQHF.

In this sample, this clone turned up a few times. This sequence joins TRBV6-6 and TRBJ2-2, with no clear D. Germline V gene sequence: CDR1 MNHNY, CDR2 SVGAGI (reference sequence). The CDR3 extends over 13 amino acids. V was pared by 6 bases and J by 2 bases, with 7 bases between. The CDR3 DNA reads as TGTGCCAGCAGAAACAGAAACACCGGGGAGCTGTTTTTT. Translating gives CASRNRNTGELFF.

The chain employs TRBV9 and TRBJ2-1, with no clear D. Trimming shortened V by 0 bases and J by 4 bases, and 11 bases separated the two germline ends. The CDR3 runs to 15 residues. The germline V gene encodes CDR1 SGDLS and CDR2 YYNGEE. The CDR3 bases are TGTGCCAGCAGCGTAGCTACCTGGAGTTACAATGAGCAGTTCTTC. The encoded protein is CASSVATWSYNEQFF.

This clone has just one count. The chain carries TRBV11-1 and TRBJ2-1, with TRBD2 matching over 7 bases. Germline loops: CDR1 SGHAT, CDR2 FQDESV (reference sequence). The CDR3 is 15 amino acids. The V segment lost 11 bases and the J segment 5 bases; nucleotides outside the gene matches: 15. The CDR3 DNA reads as TGTGCCTCGGGAGGTTGGGACTTAACCGACAATGAGCAGTTCTTC. Amino acid sequence: CASGGWDLTDNEQFF.

This clone was counted a single time. V gene TRBV4-2 combines with J gene TRBJ2-2, with 10 bases identical to TRBD1. In germline, CDR1 is LGHNA, CDR2 YNFKEQ. V was clipped by 1 base and J by 4 bases; unmatched bases: 6. This CDR3 region has 17 residues. The CDR3 sequence is CASSQGQGAVFTGELFF. CDR3 nucleotide sequence: TGTGCCAGCAGCCAAGGACAGGGGGCGGTTTTCACCGGGGAGCTGTTTTTT.

V usage is TRBV29-1 and J usage is TRBJ2-5, with TRBD1 matching over 8 bases. The J call may be mistaken, given a closer DNA end match to TRBJ2-7. Germline values: CDR1 SQVTM, CDR2 ANQGSEA. The CDR3 runs 12 residues. CDR3 protein: CSVARTGNEQYF. CDR3 nucleotide sequence: TGCAGCGTGGCCAGGACAGGGAACGAGCAGTACTTC.

This clone was recorded once. The chain is built from TRBV5-1 and TRBJ2-7; weak D call: TRBD2 (5 bases). The germline V gene encodes CDR1 SGHRS and CDR2 YFSETQ. The CDR3 has 15 amino acids. V lost 4 bases and J 6 bases, leaving 20 bases between the germline ends. CDR3 nucleotides: TGCGCCAGCAGCCTTACCGGGGAAACGGTGGGCGAGCAGTACTTC. Translating gives CASSLTGETVGEQYF.

The chain recombines TRBV5-1 with TRBJ1-5, with D possibly being TRBD1 (5 bases). The CDR3 is 15 amino acids. The V end was cut by 0 bases, the J end by 1 base, with 8 bases between. The germline CDR1 and CDR2 sequences are SGHRS and YFSETQ. The CDR3 sequence: CASSLAGGSNQPQHF. The CDR3 DNA follows: TGCGCCAGCAGCTTGGCTGGGGGGAGCAATCAGCCCCAGCATTTT.

J is TRBJ2-5 and V is TRBV11-2; D is possibly TRBD2 (5 bases). The J call could be wrong; TRBJ2-7 is a better fit for the DNA end. The CDR3 spans 14 residues. From germline, CDR1 is SGHAT and CDR2 FQNNGV. CDR3 in DNA: TGTGCCAGCAGCTTAGATTCCGGGGTCTACGAGCAGTACTTC. Translating it yields CASSLDSGVYEQYF.

In this sample, this clone turned up once. The chain joins TRBV6-5 to TRBJ2-3, with D possibly being TRBD2 (6 bases). CDR3 length: 15 residues. V gave up 0 bases and J gave up 5 bases, with 12 bases separating them. CDR1 is MNHEY, CDR2 SVGAGI, per germline. DNA of the CDR3: TGTGCCAGCAGTTACTCGAGCCTAGCGAGAGATACGCAGTATTTT. Its protein product is CASSYSSLARDTQYF.

Points on this clone: At the DNA level, this CDR3 is encoded by other sequences in the same sample as well. The chain has TRBV9 and TRBJ1-4; D might be TRBD1 (5 bases). The CDR3 totals 15 residues. Trimming took 2 bases from V and 0 from J, leaving 8 bases between them. The V gene's germline CDR1 is SGDLS and CDR2 YYNGEE. CDR3 sequence reads: CASSVAGATNEKLFF. CDR3 coding DNA: TGTGCCAGCAGCGTGGCGGGGGCAACTAATGAAAAACTGTTTTTT.

This chain uses TRBV9 with TRBJ1-2, with 11 positions matching TRBD1. The germline V gene encodes CDR1 SGDLS and CDR2 YYNGEE. The CDR3 is made up of 15 amino acids. Trimming cost V 4 bases and J 3 bases; bases outside gene matches: 5. The CDR3 bases are TGTGCCAGCAGCCCGAGGACAGGGGGCGACTATGGCTACACCTTC. Its translation is CASSPRTGGDYGYTF.

This clone was seen a single time. The J gene is TRBJ1-6, the V gene TRBV7-9; D not resolved. Germline CDR1 and CDR2: SEHNR and FQNEAQ (reference sequence). V was pared by 5 bases and J by 10 bases, with 15 bases between. The CDR3 is 14 amino acids. The CDR3 nucleotides read TGTGCCAGCAGCCTCGGAGGGCGTGACTCACCCCTCCACTTT. It translates to CASSLGGRDSPLHF.

The J gene is TRBJ2-7, the V gene TRBV5-6, with D tentatively TRBD2 (6 bases). Germline lookup yields CDR1 SGHDT and CDR2 YYEEEE. The CDR3 covers 13 residues. V was trimmed by 3 bases and J by 1 base, leaving 8 bases between them. The CDR3 DNA is TGTGCCAGCAGCTCGGCGGGGTCCTACGAGCAGTACTTC. It specifies CASSSAGSYEQYF.

The rearrangement uses TRBV5-4 and TRBJ1-1; 7 bases are shared with TRBD1. Germline V gene data show CDR1 as SGHNT and CDR2 as YYREEE (reference sequence). Losses at the gene ends were 4 bases for V and 7 bases for J; bases not matched to a gene: 10. CDR3 length: 14 amino acids. CDR3 region: CASSMPGQRHEAFF. The CDR3 nucleotides read TGTGCCAGCAGCATGCCGGGACAGCGACATGAAGCTTTCTTT.

The chain combines TRBV7-9 with TRBJ2-5; D gene ambiguous. The CDR3 is 16 residues long. Germline V gene data show CDR1 as SEHNR and CDR2 as FQNEAQ (reference sequence). V lost 4 bases, J lost 4 bases, and 19 bases lay in between. CDR3 sequence: CASSYGRWAPRETQYF. For the CDR3, the DNA is TGTGCCAGCAGCTACGGAAGGTGGGCCCCCAGAGAGACCCAGTACTTC.

The V gene is TRBV7-8, the J gene TRBJ2-7; TRBD1 matches 7 bases. The CDR3 is made up of 16 amino acids. The V gene end was trimmed by 5 bases and the J gene end by 1 base; junction bases not matched to a gene: 11. Per germline, CDR1 SGHVS and CDR2 FQNEAQ. CDR3 region: CASSEQAGTVSYEQYF. CDR3 bases: TGTGCCAGCAGCGAGCAGGCAGGGACAGTGTCCTACGAGCAGTACTTC.

The chain couples TRBV7-2 to TRBJ2-7; D may be TRBD1 (7 bases). V was trimmed by 5 bases and J by 6 bases, leaving 11 bases between them. Germline assignment: CDR1 SGHTA and CDR2 FQGNSA. The CDR3 is 12 amino acids. CDR3 region: CASSPQGGEQYF. In DNA, the CDR3 is TGTGCCAGCAGCCCCCAGGGGGGCGAGCAGTACTTC.

V usage is TRBV18 and J usage is TRBJ1-1, with D perhaps matching TRBD1 (6 bases). V lost 3 bases to trimming and J lost 7 bases, with 15 bases between them. The CDR3 is 14 amino acids. Germline V gene data show CDR1 as KGHSH and CDR2 as LQKENI. CDR3 sequence (DNA): TGTGCCAGCTCACCCCCCGACAGGCTGGTTGAAGCTTTCTTT. Amino acids: CASSPPDRLVEAFF.

This rearrangement joins TRBV30 to TRBJ2-7, with D possibly matching TRBD2 (5 bases). Per germline, CDR1 GTSNPN and CDR2 SVGIG (reference sequence). Trimming stripped 4 bases from V and 3 bases from J, with 16 bases between. The CDR3 is 14 amino acids. CDR3 amino acids: CAWKGSGSFYEQYF. CDR3 DNA: TGTGCCTGGAAGGGCTCGGGGTCTTTCTACGAGCAGTACTTC.

This chain connects TRBV27 to TRBJ1-5, with 9 positions matching TRBD1. The CDR3 has 17 residues. Germline CDR1 is MNHEY and CDR2 is SMNVEV (reference sequence). Germline trimming cut 2 bases from V and 5 bases from J; bases unmatched to any gene: 10. Written as DNA, the CDR3 is TGTGCCAGCAGTTTACGCGGACAGGGGTTCAATTATCAGCCCCAGCATTTT. Encoded protein: CASSLRGQGFNYQPQHF.

V gene TRBV30 combines with J gene TRBJ2-1; TRBD2 matches 15 bases. Germline CDR1 and CDR2: GTSNPN and SVGIG (reference sequence). This CDR3 is built from 17 residues. The junction had 5 bases not matched to a gene; V was cut back by 1 base and J by 4 bases. CDR3 loop: CAWSGGLAGGSYNEQFF. The CDR3 DNA is TGTGCCTGGAGTGGAGGACTAGCGGGGGGGTCTTACAATGAGCAGTTCTTC. Full variable domain (remainder filled in from reference TRBV30 and TRBJ2-1): SQTIHQWPATLVQPVGSPLSLECTVEGTSNPNLYWYRQAAGRGLQLLFYSVGIGQISSEVPQNLSASRPQDRQFILSSKKLLLSDSGFYLCAWSGGLAGGSYNEQFFGPGTRLTVL.